This is a list of T cell receptor beta chains from one sample in a study of OX40 agonist ivuxolimab in advanced cancers. Some clones are missing from TCRdb's copy, which holds only in-frame ones; the method was immunoSEQ multiplex PCR. The profile shows 50,000 to 65,000 clones, approximately 82% of them singletons. Here the sequenced sample was CD4+ or CD8+ T cells sorted from blood, taken in a trial of the OX40 agonist ivuxolimab. These receptors were collected from an adult with an advanced solid tumor such as melanoma, head and neck, liver or kidney cancer. The CDR3 runs from the conserved cysteine through the conserved F or W. D genes are given only for firm matches. The size of a clone is reported for some rows only, either as once, few or many, or as a class for expanded clones.

d_gene	abundance	v_gene	j_gene	CDR3aa	CDR3nt
.	few	TRBV6-1	TRBJ1-6	CASSEYEGNSPLHF	TGTGCCAGCAGTGAATATGAGGGTAATTCACCCCTCCACTTT
.	.	TRBV18	TRBJ1-1	CASSVGENTEAFF	TGTGCCAGCTCCGTTGGGGAGAACACTGAAGCTTTCTTT
.	.	TRBV5-8	TRBJ1-2	CASSLRDYGYTF	TGTGCCAGCAGCTTGCGGGACTATGGCTACACCTTC
.	few	TRBV6-1	TRBJ2-3	CASSELGGSTDTQYF	TGTGCCAGCAGTGAACTTGGGGGTAGTACAGATACGCAGTATTTT
.	.	TRBV7-2	TRBJ2-7	CASSFNSYEQYF	TGTGCCAGCAGCTTCAACTCCTACGAGCAGTACTTC
TRBD1	few	TRBV19	TRBJ2-4	CASSIGDSHQYF	TGTGCCAGTAGTATAGGGGACAGTCATCAGTACTTC
.	.	TRBV6-5	TRBJ2-1	CASSSREFGEQFF	TGTGCCAGCAGTTCCCGGGAGTTTGGTGAGCAGTTCTTC
.	.	TRBV9	TRBJ1-3	CASSVGVLSSGNTIYF	TGTGCCAGCAGCGTAGGAGTACTTTCCTCTGGAAACACCATATATTTT
TRBD2	.	TRBV6-6	TRBJ2-1	CASSVAGDYNEQFF	TGTGCCAGCAGTGTAGCGGGGGACTACAATGAGCAGTTCTTC
.	few	TRBV11-1	TRBJ2-1	CASSLREGSNEQFF	TGTGCCAGCAGCTTACGGGAAGGAAGCAATGAGCAGTTCTTC
.	.	TRBV2	TRBJ1-1	CASIWQGNTEAFF	TGTGCCAGCATTTGGCAGGGGAACACTGAAGCTTTCTTT
TRBD2	.	TRBV4-1	TRBJ2-1	CASTSGFDEQFF	TGCGCCAGCACTAGCGGGTTTGATGAGCAGTTCTTC
.	.	TRBV19	TRBJ1-6	CASGGPYNSPLHF	TGTGCCAGCGGGGGTCCCTATAATTCACCCCTCCACTTT
.	.	TRBV7-3	TRBJ2-5	CASSPVGGRLETQYF	TGTGCCAGCAGCCCCGTAGGTGGGAGATTAGAGACCCAGTACTTC
.	few	TRBV28	TRBJ2-7	CASSLSGRLYEQYF	TGTGCCAGCAGTTTGTCGGGACGCCTCTACGAGCAGTACTTC
TRBD1	.	TRBV2	TRBJ2-7	CASRSGTGFYEQYF	TGTGCCAGCAGATCCGGGACAGGGTTTTACGAGCAGTACTTC
.	.	TRBV9	TRBJ1-2	CASSVANYGYTF	TGTGCCAGCAGCGTAGCTAACTATGGCTACACCTTC
TRBD2	.	TRBV11-2	TRBJ2-3	CASSLGLAGGNTDTQYF	TGTGCCAGCAGCTTAGGGCTAGCGGGAGGAAACACAGATACGCAGTATTTT
.	.	TRBV18	TRBJ2-2	CASSPRSGELFF	TGTGCCAGCTCACCCAGGTCCGGGGAGCTGTTTTTT
.	.	TRBV6-1	TRBJ2-7	CASTDHRGNSYEQYF	TGTGCCAGCACCGACCATAGGGGAAACTCCTACGAGCAGTACTTC
.	few	TRBV14	TRBJ2-7	CASSQAGYRTEQYF	TGTGCCAGCAGCCAAGCAGGGTATCGGACCGAGCAGTACTTC
.	.	TRBV19	TRBJ2-7	CASSDRFYYEQYF	TGTGCCAGTAGCGACAGGTTCTACTACGAGCAGTACTTC
.	few	TRBV2	TRBJ1-1	CASRTTSAGEAFF	TGTGCCAGCAGGACAACCTCGGCGGGGGAAGCTTTCTTT
TRBD1	.	TRBV11-2	TRBJ1-1	CASSRGQGAYTEAFF	TGTGCCAGCAGCCGAGGACAGGGGGCGTACACTGAAGCTTTCTTT
.	.	TRBV2	TRBJ2-7	CASSDLRETEQYF	TGTGCCAGCAGTGATCTACGGGAGACCGAGCAGTACTTC
.	few	TRBV6-5	TRBJ2-7	CASSHSGEQYF	TGTGCCAGCAGCCATAGTGGAGAGCAGTACTTC
.	.	TRBV6-6	TRBJ1-2	CASSAGRGYTF	TGTGCCAGCAGCGCAGGCCGGGGCTACACCTTC
.	.	TRBV28	TRBJ1-6	CASSSSGPSSYNSPLHF	TGTGCCAGCAGTTCCTCGGGGCCGAGCTCCTATAATTCACCCCTCCACTTT
TRBD1	.	TRBV28	TRBJ2-7	CASRRQGTRVVEQYF	TGTGCCAGCAGACGACAGGGGACCAGGGTGGTCGAGCAGTACTTC
.	.	TRBV6-5	TRBJ1-3	CASSYGDSGNTIYF	TGTGCCAGCAGTTACGGCGACTCTGGAAACACCATATATTTT
.	.	TRBV28	TRBJ2-7	CASSSGTGMSYEQYF	TGTGCCAGCAGTTCTGGAACCGGGATGTCCTACGAGCAGTACTTC
.	.	TRBV28	TRBJ1-2	CASSPRPSRGYTF	TGTGCCAGCAGTCCCCGACCCTCGCGAGGCTACACCTTC
.	.	TRBV10-3	TRBJ2-2	CAISESLQGRTGELFF	TGTGCCATCAGTGAGAGTTTGCAGGGGAGAACCGGGGAGCTGTTTTTT
TRBD2	.	TRBV28	TRBJ2-3	CASSRGSGIPDTQYF	TGTGCCAGCAGCCGGGGTAGCGGGATTCCAGATACGCAGTATTTT
.	once	TRBV7-2	TRBJ1-5	CASSLEGASNQPQHF	TGTGCCAGCAGCTTAGAAGGCGCTAGCAATCAGCCCCAGCATTTT
TRBD2	few	TRBV9	TRBJ2-7	CASSTNGGEQYF	TGTGCCAGCAGCACAAACGGGGGGGAGCAGTACTTC
.	.	TRBV18	TRBJ1-2	CASSPGEGSYGYTF	TGTGCCAGCTCGCCGGGCGAGGGTAGCTATGGCTACACCTTC
.	once	TRBV19	TRBJ1-5	CASRGPINQPQHF	TGTGCCAGCCGCGGACCGATCAATCAGCCCCAGCATTTT
.	.	TRBV7-6	TRBJ1-2	CASSIQGYYGYTF	TGTGCCAGCAGCATACAGGGTTACTATGGCTACACCTTC
TRBD1	.	TRBV7-3	TRBJ1-3	CASSRTGEAGNTIYF	TGTGCCAGCAGCCGGACAGGGGAGGCAGGAAACACCATATATTTT
TRBD1	.	TRBV7-8	TRBJ1-4	CASSIGQGGEKLFF	TGTGCCAGCAGCATCGGACAGGGTGGTGAAAAACTGTTTTTT
TRBD2	.	TRBV5-6	TRBJ2-5	CASNLAGGKETQYF	TGTGCCAGCAACCTGGCGGGGGGGAAAGAGACCCAGTACTTC
TRBD2	.	TRBV5-6	TRBJ2-5	CASSQGLQETQYF	TGTGCCAGCAGCCAGGGACTACAAGAGACCCAGTACTTC
TRBD2	once	TRBV29-1	TRBJ2-1	CSVDPGLAGALFF	TGCAGCGTTGACCCTGGACTAGCGGGAGCCTTGTTCTTC
TRBD2	.	TRBV30	TRBJ2-3	CAWSTLGGSADTQYF	TGTGCCTGGAGTACCCTGGGAGGGTCAGCAGATACGCAGTATTTT
.	.	TRBV6-5	TRBJ1-1	CASSRQTTTEAFF	TGTGCCAGCAGCCGTCAGACAACCACTGAAGCTTTCTTT
.	.	TRBV11-2	TRBJ1-6	CASSFGTDNSPLHF	TGTGCCAGCAGCTTTGGAACAGATAATTCACCCCTCCACTTT
.	.	TRBV19	TRBJ2-5	CASSPGTSVAQYF	TGTGCCAGTAGTCCTGGGACGTCGGTAGCCCAGTACTTC
TRBD1	.	TRBV7-8	TRBJ2-1	CASRSGTGSYNEQFF	TGTGCCAGCAGGTCCGGGACAGGGTCCTACAATGAGCAGTTCTTC
TRBD1	.	TRBV18	TRBJ1-2	CASSPRTGGFYGYTF	TGTGCCAGCTCACCAAGGACAGGGGGCTTCTATGGCTACACCTTC
.	.	TRBV27	TRBJ1-3	CASAGSSSGNTIYF	TGTGCCAGCGCAGGGAGCAGCTCTGGAAACACCATATATTTT
TRBD1	.	TRBV19	TRBJ1-1	CASGTVNTEAFF	TGTGCCTCCGGGACAGTGAACACTGAAGCTTTCTTT
.	.	TRBV30	TRBJ1-2	CAWSVRARQVVSNYGYTF	TGTGCCTGGAGTGTACGAGCGCGGCAGGTGGTATCCAACTATGGCTACACCTTC
.	.	TRBV19	TRBJ2-2	CASRSNGGTGANTGELFF	TGTGCCAGTAGGTCTAACGGGGGGACAGGCGCGAACACCGGGGAGCTGTTTTTT
TRBD1	.	TRBV6-6	TRBJ2-7	CASSSRTGAGYEQYF	TGTGCCAGCAGTTCCAGGACAGGTGCTGGGTACGAGCAGTACTTC
TRBD1	.	TRBV28	TRBJ2-5	CASTHRGQVAETQYF	TGTGCCAGCACCCACAGGGGGCAGGTGGCAGAGACCCAGTACTTC
.	.	TRBV29-1	TRBJ1-2	CSVGHIDYGYTF	TGCAGCGTAGGACATATAGACTATGGCTACACCTTC
TRBD1	.	TRBV2	TRBJ1-6	CASRPGTELNSPLHF	TGTGCCAGCAGGCCGGGGACAGAACTTAATTCACCCCTCCACTTT
.	.	TRBV7-9	TRBJ1-1	CASSLGGAEAFF	TGTGCCAGCAGCTTAGGCGGAGCTGAAGCTTTCTTT